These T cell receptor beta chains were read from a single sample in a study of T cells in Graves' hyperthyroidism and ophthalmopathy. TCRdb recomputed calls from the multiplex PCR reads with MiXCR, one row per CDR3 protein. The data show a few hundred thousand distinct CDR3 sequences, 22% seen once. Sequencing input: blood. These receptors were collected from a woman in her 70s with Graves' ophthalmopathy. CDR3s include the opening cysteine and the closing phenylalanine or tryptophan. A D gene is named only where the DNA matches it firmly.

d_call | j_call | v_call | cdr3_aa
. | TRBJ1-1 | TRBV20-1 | CNARSFPNTGTEAFF
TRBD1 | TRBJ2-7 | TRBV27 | CASSPRQGKYEQYF
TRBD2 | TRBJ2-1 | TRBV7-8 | CASSSRLAGGPSNEQFF
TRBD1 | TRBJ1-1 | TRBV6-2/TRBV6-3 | CASSPQGEVTEAFF
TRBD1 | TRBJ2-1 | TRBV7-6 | CASTKGQGANNEQFF
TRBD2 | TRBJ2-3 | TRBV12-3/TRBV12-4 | CASSPQLAGGFRTDTQYF
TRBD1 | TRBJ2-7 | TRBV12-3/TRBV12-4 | CASSPLQGEGTVPYEQYF
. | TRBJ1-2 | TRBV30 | CAWTFSPEYGYTF
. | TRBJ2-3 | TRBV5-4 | CASSVQGSDTQYF
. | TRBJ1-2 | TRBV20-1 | CSANSPQVDYGGYTF
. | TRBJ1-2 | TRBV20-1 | CTLTDRLYGYTF
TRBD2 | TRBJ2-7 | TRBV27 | CASSVVAGGFHEQYF
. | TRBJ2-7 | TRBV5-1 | CASTVRGEQYF
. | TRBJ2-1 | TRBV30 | CAQSVGMGDNEQFF
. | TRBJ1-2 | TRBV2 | CATRLGMNYGYTF
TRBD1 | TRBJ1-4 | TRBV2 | CASKGQNYNEKLFF
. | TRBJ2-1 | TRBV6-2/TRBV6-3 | CASSYVFERISSYNEQFF
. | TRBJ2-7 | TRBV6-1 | CASSEGGRGNPYEQYF
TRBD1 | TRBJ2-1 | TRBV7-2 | CASSSMGDSEQFF
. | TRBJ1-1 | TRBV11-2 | CASRPLRWGQNTEAFF
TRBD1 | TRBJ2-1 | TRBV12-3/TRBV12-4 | CASSPDRLEHEQFF
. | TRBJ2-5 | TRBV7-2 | CASSPGGTQETQYF
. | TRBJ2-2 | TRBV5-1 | CASSLGLLGGTGELFF
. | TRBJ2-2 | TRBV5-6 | CASSLSRGWTAGELFF
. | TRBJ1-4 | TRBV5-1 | CASSWEVRGEKLFF
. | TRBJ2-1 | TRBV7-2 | CASSPGFGASSYNEQFF
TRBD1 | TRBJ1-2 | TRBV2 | CASSVEQGAGYTF
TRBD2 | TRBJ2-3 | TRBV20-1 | CSARDTLAGGTTDTQYF
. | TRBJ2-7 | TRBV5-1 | CASRTTQGPSSYEQYF
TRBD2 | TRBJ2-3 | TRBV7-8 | CASSLGVLAGRTDTQYF
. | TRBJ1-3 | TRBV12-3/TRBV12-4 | CASSFDISGNTIYF
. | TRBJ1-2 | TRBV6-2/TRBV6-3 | CASSYDPSGEGYGYTF
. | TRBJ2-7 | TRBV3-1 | CASSQTQSSYEQYF
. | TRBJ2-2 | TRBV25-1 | CASSSIRQLTGELFF
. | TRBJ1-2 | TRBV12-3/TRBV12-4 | CASSDSNNYGYTF
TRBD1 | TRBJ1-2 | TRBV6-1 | CASSSRGLNNYGYTF
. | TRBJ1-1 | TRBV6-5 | CASSYSGGGRAWTEAFF
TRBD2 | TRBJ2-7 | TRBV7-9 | CASSLVGTRMYEQYF
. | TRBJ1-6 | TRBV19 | CASSLRDLTLHF
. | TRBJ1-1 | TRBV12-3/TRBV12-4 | CASTGRGAITEAFF
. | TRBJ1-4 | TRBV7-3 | CASSLTRIGGEKLFF
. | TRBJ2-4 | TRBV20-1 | CSARTVELAKNIQYF
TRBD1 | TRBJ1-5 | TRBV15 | CATSGTESNQPQHF
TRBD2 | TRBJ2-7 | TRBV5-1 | CASSSLAGGRGYEQYF
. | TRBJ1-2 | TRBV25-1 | CASSEGDPFSAGYTF
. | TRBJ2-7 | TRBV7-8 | CASSLTGLYEQYF
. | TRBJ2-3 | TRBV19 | CASRDSSADTQYF
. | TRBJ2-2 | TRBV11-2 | CASSLVRAHGELFF
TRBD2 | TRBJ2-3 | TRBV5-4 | CASSLPGTSPDTQYF
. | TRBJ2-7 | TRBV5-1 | CASSFDYSYEQYF
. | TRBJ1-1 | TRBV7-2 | CASSLIGLAPNTEAFF